Below, 20 T cell receptor beta chains from the same sample are listed, as sequenced in a study of blood T cell repertoires in COVID-19 (dated by TCRdb to about 2020). Library prep was done by the immunoSEQ multiplex PCR assay. TCRdb holds this immuneACCESS table with in-frame rearrangements only. Some clones are missing; in checked studies, unresolved V genes explain under half, and the rest has no known cause. Across this sample there are about 220,000 clones, with 88% seen only once. Roughly 2.7% of the sample is held by the ten biggest clonotypes. The source material was PBMCs or T cells enriched from blood (not recorded which). These receptors originate from a woman under 40 who had recovered from COVID-19.

The chain is built from TRBV4-3 and TRBJ2-1; 8 bases line up with TRBD2. The V and J ends lost 0 bases and 3 bases, in that order; junction bases with no gene match: 4. Germline V CDR1 and CDR2: LGHNA, YSLEER. The CDR3 runs to 16 residues. CDR3: CASSQDRGGDYNEQFF. The CDR3 coding sequence is TGCGCCAGCAGCCAAGATCGGGGGGGGGACTACAATGAGCAGTTCTTC.

The genes are TRBV29-1 and TRBJ1-5; maybe TRBD1 (5 bases). V was clipped by 6 bases and J by 3 bases, with 12 bases between them. The CDR3 totals 13 residues. Germline lookup yields CDR1 SQVTM and CDR2 ANQGSEA. In nucleotides, the CDR3 is TGCAGCGTGGGGCCCGGCCCCAATCAGCCCCAGCATTTT. It specifies CSVGPGPNQPQHF.

This chain joins TRBV27 and TRBJ2-2, with unresolved D. Germline CDR1 reads MNHEY; CDR2 reads SMNVEV (reference sequence). V lost 6 bases, J lost 0 bases, and 8 bases lay in between. The length of the CDR3 is 14 residues. The CDR3 region is CASSLNTNTGELFF. For the CDR3, the DNA is TGTGCCAGCAGCCTTAACACGAACACCGGGGAGCTGTTTTTT.

The chain employs TRBV19 and TRBJ2-5, with 9 bases identical to TRBD2. V was clipped by 7 bases and J by 5 bases; unmatched bases: 5. Germline values: CDR1 LNHDA, CDR2 SQIVND (reference sequence). The CDR3 contains 13 residues. The CDR3 region has the DNA TGTGCCAGTACCTTTGCGGGGGGGGAGACCCAGTACTTC. It yields the protein CASTFAGGETQYF.

The chain uses TRBV3-1 (or the pseudogene TRBV3-2) and TRBJ2-5, with D tentatively TRBD2 (6 bases). The CDR3 spans 13 residues. The V end was cut by 0 bases, the J end by 5 bases, with 7 bases between. Germline V CDR1 and CDR2: LGHDT, YNNKEL (reference sequence). The CDR3 here is CASSQDREETQYF. In DNA form, the CDR3 reads TGTGCCAGCAGCCAAGATCGGGAGGAGACCCAGTACTTC.

V is TRBV7-9 and J is TRBJ1-2; 10 positions match TRBD1. With V trimmed by 5 bases and J by 6 bases, 6 bases remained unmatched. Per germline, CDR1 SEHNR and CDR2 FQNEAQ (reference sequence). CDR3 length: 14 residues. The CDR3 nucleotides are TGTGCCAGCAGCGCGGGGACAGGGGAAGATGGCTACACCTTC. As protein: CASSAGTGEDGYTF.

V is TRBV7-9 and J is TRBJ1-2; perhaps TRBD1 as D (5 bases). CDR3 length: 16 amino acids. Germline lookup yields CDR1 SEHNR and CDR2 FQNEAQ (reference sequence). V was shortened by 7 bases and J by 0 bases, with 18 bases between the two germline ends. CDR3 sequence reads: CASIQGPDKTNYGYTF. The CDR3, as DNA: TGTGCCAGCATCCAGGGCCCGGACAAAACTAACTATGGCTACACCTTC.

The chain joins TRBV7-9 to TRBJ1-2; no reliable D call. V lost 1 base, J lost 6 bases, and 6 bases lay in between. The length of the CDR3 is 12 residues. Looked up from germline, CDR1 is SEHNR and CDR2 is FQNEAQ (reference sequence). As DNA, the CDR3 is TGTGCCAGCAGCTTAGTGGAGCATGGCTACACCTTC. Its protein is CASSLVEHGYTF. Looking up the rest from reference TRBV7-9 and TRBJ1-2 gives the full variable domain: DTGVSQNPRHKITKRGQNVTFRCDPISEHNRLYWYRQTLGQGPEFLTYFQNEAQLEKSRLLSDRFSAERPKGSFSTLEIQRTEQGDSAMYLCASSLVEHGYTFGSGTRLTVV.

V is TRBV11-2 and J is TRBJ2-1; D ambiguous. This CDR3 comprises 16 residues. Germline V lookup: CDR1 SGHAT, CDR2 FQNNGV. Trimming removed 1 base from V and 0 bases from J, with 10 bases in between. This chain's CDR3 is CASSLGFVSSYNEQFF. In DNA, the CDR3 is TGTGCCAGCAGCTTAGGTTTTGTCAGCTCCTACAATGAGCAGTTCTTC. Full variable domain (rest looked up from reference TRBV11-2 and TRBJ2-1): EAGVAQSPRYKIIEKRQSVAFWCNPISGHATLYWYQQILGQGPKLLIQFQNNGVVDDSQLPKDRFSAERLKGVDSTLKIQPAKLEDSAVYLCASSLGFVSSYNEQFFGPGTRLTVL.

This sequence joins TRBV7-8 and TRBJ2-3; D is perhaps TRBD1 (6 bases). Trimming cost V 5 bases and J 11 bases, with 23 bases left between them. The CDR3 sequence is 15 residues long. CDR1 SGHVS and CDR2 FQNEAQ come from the germline V gene. The CDR3 here is CASSRAHPAQGGQYF. The CDR3 nucleotides are TGTGCCAGCAGCCGCGCGCACCCCGCACAGGGTGGGCAGTATTTT.

This clone was detected only once. The gene calls are TRBV28 and TRBJ2-7; maybe TRBD2 (5 bases). Trimming shortened V by 4 bases and J by 1 base, and 17 bases separated the two germline ends. Germline V gene lookup returns CDR1 MDHEN and CDR2 SYDVKM. This CDR3 contains 16 residues. In DNA, the CDR3 is TGTGCCAGCAGTTGGGCGAGGACTGCTTATTCCTACGAGCAGTACTTC. Translated, it gives CASSWARTAYSYEQYF.

This clone was detected once. The chain joins TRBV2 to TRBJ1-2; TRBD1 is a possible D gene (6 bases). This CDR3 has 12 residues. Germline CDR1 reads SNHLY; CDR2 reads FYNNEI. Trimming left V 6 bases short and J 5 bases short, with 10 bases between. CDR3 sequence reads: CASSGQLYGYTF. DNA for the CDR3: TGTGCCAGCAGCGGACAGTTATATGGCTACACCTTC.

V usage is TRBV7-6 and J usage is TRBJ1-4, with D unclear. Germline CDR1 is SGHVS and CDR2 is FNYEAQ. This CDR3 region has 16 residues. The germline V and J ends were trimmed by 5 bases and 3 bases, with 16 bases remaining between them. The CDR3 DNA is TGTGCCAGCAGCCTGTCGGCGTGGGCCTCTAATGAAAAACTGTTTTTT. It codes for CASSLSAWASNEKLFF.

This clone has more than one count but fewer than ten. The chain combines TRBV4-3 with TRBJ2-7; possible D gene TRBD1, 6 bases. This CDR3 is 15 amino acids long. Trimming took 2 bases from V and 3 from J, leaving 14 bases between them. Germline V CDR1 and CDR2: LGHNA, YSLEER. The chain's CDR3 is CASSQNLGQYYEQYF. Written as DNA, the CDR3 is TGCGCCAGCAGCCAAAATCTTGGACAGTACTACGAGCAGTACTTC.

The chain uses TRBV2 and TRBJ2-7, with D possibly being TRBD1 (5 bases). The CDR3 contains 13 residues. The germline gives CDR1 SNHLY, CDR2 FYNNEI. The V and J ends lost 2 bases and 12 bases respectively, with 17 bases between them. The CDR3 bases are TGTGCCAGCAGTGAATCGACAGCTTCACATCGGTACTTC. Translation gives CASSESTASHRYF. The full variable domain, its missing parts supplied by reference TRBV2 and TRBJ2-7, is EPEVTQTPSHQVTQMGQEVILRCVPISNHLYFYWYRQILGQKVEFLVSFYNNEISEKSEIFDDQFSVERPDGSNFTLKIRSTKLEDSAMYFCASSESTASHRYFGPGTRLTVT.

The chain has TRBV4-3 and TRBJ1-1, with 7 bases aligning to TRBD1. V was clipped by 4 bases and J by 4 bases; unmatched bases: 6. Per germline, CDR1 LGHNA and CDR2 YSLEER. This CDR3 is 14 amino acids long. CDR3 bases: TGCGCCAGCAGCCCTCTGGGACAGTCCACTGAAGCTTTCTTT. Amino acid sequence: CASSPLGQSTEAFF.

This chain links TRBV28 with TRBJ1-5; maybe TRBD1 (5 bases). In germline, CDR1 is MDHEN, CDR2 SYDVKM. V dropped 4 bases and J dropped 9 bases, with 16 bases sitting between them. This CDR3 spans 14 amino acids. The CDR3 reads CASSSAGHLLPQHF. CDR3 in DNA: TGTGCCAGCAGTTCTGCTGGACACCTTTTGCCCCAGCATTTT.

CDR3 sequence: CASRLLLAGVSGANVLTF. CDR3 sequence (DNA): TGCGCCAGCAGACTCCTACTAGCGGGGGTTTCTGGGGCCAACGTCCTGACTTTC. The chain joins TRBV5-1 to TRBJ2-6, with 11 bases fitting TRBD2. This CDR3 is built from 18 residues. Germline assignment: CDR1 SGHRS and CDR2 YFSETQ. The V segment lost 5 bases and the J segment 1 base; nucleotides outside the gene matches: 8.

This clone is a singleton in its sample. The CDR3 loop is CASSQREQGLREQYF. CDR3 DNA sequence: TGCGCCAGCAGCCAAAGGGAGCAGGGACTTCGTGAGCAGTACTTC. The V and J genes are TRBV4-1 and TRBJ2-7; TRBD2 is a possible D gene (6 bases). The CDR3 totals 15 residues. Between the trimmed V and J ends, which lost 2 bases and 7 bases, there was a span of 18 bases. Germline CDR1 and CDR2: MGHRA and YSYEKL.

The rearrangement joins TRBV7-9 to TRBJ1-1; D not resolved. CDR1 and CDR2 from the germline V gene are SEHNR and FQNEAQ (reference sequence). This CDR3 region has 15 residues. The V and J ends lost 0 bases and 4 bases respectively, with 12 bases between them. CDR3 in DNA: TGTGCCAGCAGCTTAGCCAGGTTGCGGGCCACTGAAGCTTTCTTT. It is translated as CASSLARLRATEAFF. The full variable domain, completed using reference TRBV7-9 and TRBJ1-1, is DTGVSQNPRHKITKRGQNVTFRCDPISEHNRLYWYRQTLGQGPEFLTYFQNEAQLEKSRLLSDRFSAERPKGSFSTLEIQRTEQGDSAMYLCASSLARLRATEAFFGQGTRLTVV.